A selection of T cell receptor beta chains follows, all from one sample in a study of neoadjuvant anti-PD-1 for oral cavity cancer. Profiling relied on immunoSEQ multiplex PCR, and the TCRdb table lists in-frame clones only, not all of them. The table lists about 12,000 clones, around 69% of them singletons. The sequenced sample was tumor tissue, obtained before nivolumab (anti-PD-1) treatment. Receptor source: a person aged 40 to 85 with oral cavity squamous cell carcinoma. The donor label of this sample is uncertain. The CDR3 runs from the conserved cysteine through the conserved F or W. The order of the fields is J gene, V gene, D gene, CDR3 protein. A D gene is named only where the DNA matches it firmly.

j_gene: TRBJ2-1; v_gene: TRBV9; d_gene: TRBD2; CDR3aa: CASSVGTSGRNEQFF
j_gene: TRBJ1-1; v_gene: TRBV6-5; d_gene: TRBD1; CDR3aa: CASSYSRQGARTEAFF
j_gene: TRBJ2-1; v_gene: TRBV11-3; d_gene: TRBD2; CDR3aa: CASSSGLAGGGNEQFF
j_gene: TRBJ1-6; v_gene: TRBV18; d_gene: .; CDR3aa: CASSPKGYSPLHF
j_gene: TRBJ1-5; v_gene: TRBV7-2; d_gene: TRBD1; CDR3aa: CASSLTGNQPQHF
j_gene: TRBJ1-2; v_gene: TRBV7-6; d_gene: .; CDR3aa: CASSLEVGSFGGYTF
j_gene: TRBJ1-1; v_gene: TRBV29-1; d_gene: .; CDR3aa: CSVSPGKAEAFF
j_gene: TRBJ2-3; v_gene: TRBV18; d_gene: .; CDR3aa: CASSPRQGGSDTQYF
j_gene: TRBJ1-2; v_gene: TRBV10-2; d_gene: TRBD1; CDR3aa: CASSEGRGLFGYTF
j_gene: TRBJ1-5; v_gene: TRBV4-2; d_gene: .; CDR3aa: CASSTQDNQPQHF
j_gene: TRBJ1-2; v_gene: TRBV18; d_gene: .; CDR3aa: CASSPASTNYGYTF
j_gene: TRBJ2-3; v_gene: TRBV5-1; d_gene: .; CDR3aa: CASSFSGAGTDTQYF
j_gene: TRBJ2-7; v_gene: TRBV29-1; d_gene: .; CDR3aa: CSAGSGYEQYF
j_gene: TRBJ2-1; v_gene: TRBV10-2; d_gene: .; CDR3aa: CASSRLLVDEQFF
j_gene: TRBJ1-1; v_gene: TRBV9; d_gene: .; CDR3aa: CASSVGSNTEAFF
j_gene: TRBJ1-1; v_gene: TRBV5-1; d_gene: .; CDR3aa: CASSLAWNTEAFF
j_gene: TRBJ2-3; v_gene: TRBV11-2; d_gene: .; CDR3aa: CASSLTGRPITDTQYF
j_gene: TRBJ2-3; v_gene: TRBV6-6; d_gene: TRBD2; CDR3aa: CASSSGLAGGDTQYF
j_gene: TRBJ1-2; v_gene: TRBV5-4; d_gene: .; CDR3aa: CASSFGTRDGYTF
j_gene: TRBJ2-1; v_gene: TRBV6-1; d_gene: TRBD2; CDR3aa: CASRRGSSYNEQFF
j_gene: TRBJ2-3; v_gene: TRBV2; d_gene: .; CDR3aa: CASSPPLGGGTDTQYF
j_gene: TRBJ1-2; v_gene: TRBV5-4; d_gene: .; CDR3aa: CASSPDGEIYGYTF
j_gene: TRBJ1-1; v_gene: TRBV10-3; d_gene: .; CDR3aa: CAISESRGTEAFF
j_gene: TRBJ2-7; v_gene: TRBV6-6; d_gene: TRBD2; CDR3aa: CASSYSGGSNYEQYF
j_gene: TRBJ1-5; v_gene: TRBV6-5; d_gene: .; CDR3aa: CASSQGGALGQPQHF
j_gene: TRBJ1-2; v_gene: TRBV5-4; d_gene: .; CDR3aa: CASSLLMEANYGYTF
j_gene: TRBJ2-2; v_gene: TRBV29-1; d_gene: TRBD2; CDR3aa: CSALGGAGSNTGELFF
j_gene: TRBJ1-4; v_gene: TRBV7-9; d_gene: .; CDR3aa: CASSVGTAGEKLFF
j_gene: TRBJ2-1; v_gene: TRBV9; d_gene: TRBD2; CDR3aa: CASSVGLAERGQFF
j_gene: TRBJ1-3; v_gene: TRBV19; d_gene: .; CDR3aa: CASKASSVQSGNTIYF
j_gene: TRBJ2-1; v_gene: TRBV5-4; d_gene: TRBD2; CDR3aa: CASSLPYPGLADNEQFF
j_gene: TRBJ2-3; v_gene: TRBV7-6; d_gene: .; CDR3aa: CASSFGASYTDTQYF
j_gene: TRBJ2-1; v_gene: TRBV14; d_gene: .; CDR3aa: CASGKGYNEQFF
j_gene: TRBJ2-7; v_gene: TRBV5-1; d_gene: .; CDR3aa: CASRLGGLVDEQYF
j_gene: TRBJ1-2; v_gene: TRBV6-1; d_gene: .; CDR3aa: CASRTDNYGYTF